This TCR beta chain was observed in a study of technical replicates of blood from several donors. Method: immunoSEQ multiplex PCR; TCRdb's copy keeps in-frame clones and lacks some. The repertoire holds about 100,000 clones, nearly 97% seen once, with 0.21% in the top ten. The count of this clone is one. The source of this sequence is a human donor in good health. The source material was T cells isolated from PBMCs.

CDR3 bases: TGTGCCACCCAGGGAAGCGCGAACACCGGGGAGCTGTTTTTT. This sequence encodes CATQGSANTGELFF. The rearrangement uses TRBV19 and TRBJ2-2, with D possibly TRBD1 on 5 matching bases. Trimming left V 10 bases short and J 0 bases short, with 12 bases between. CDR1 is LNHDA, CDR2 SQIVND, per germline (reference sequence). There are 14 residues in the CDR3.